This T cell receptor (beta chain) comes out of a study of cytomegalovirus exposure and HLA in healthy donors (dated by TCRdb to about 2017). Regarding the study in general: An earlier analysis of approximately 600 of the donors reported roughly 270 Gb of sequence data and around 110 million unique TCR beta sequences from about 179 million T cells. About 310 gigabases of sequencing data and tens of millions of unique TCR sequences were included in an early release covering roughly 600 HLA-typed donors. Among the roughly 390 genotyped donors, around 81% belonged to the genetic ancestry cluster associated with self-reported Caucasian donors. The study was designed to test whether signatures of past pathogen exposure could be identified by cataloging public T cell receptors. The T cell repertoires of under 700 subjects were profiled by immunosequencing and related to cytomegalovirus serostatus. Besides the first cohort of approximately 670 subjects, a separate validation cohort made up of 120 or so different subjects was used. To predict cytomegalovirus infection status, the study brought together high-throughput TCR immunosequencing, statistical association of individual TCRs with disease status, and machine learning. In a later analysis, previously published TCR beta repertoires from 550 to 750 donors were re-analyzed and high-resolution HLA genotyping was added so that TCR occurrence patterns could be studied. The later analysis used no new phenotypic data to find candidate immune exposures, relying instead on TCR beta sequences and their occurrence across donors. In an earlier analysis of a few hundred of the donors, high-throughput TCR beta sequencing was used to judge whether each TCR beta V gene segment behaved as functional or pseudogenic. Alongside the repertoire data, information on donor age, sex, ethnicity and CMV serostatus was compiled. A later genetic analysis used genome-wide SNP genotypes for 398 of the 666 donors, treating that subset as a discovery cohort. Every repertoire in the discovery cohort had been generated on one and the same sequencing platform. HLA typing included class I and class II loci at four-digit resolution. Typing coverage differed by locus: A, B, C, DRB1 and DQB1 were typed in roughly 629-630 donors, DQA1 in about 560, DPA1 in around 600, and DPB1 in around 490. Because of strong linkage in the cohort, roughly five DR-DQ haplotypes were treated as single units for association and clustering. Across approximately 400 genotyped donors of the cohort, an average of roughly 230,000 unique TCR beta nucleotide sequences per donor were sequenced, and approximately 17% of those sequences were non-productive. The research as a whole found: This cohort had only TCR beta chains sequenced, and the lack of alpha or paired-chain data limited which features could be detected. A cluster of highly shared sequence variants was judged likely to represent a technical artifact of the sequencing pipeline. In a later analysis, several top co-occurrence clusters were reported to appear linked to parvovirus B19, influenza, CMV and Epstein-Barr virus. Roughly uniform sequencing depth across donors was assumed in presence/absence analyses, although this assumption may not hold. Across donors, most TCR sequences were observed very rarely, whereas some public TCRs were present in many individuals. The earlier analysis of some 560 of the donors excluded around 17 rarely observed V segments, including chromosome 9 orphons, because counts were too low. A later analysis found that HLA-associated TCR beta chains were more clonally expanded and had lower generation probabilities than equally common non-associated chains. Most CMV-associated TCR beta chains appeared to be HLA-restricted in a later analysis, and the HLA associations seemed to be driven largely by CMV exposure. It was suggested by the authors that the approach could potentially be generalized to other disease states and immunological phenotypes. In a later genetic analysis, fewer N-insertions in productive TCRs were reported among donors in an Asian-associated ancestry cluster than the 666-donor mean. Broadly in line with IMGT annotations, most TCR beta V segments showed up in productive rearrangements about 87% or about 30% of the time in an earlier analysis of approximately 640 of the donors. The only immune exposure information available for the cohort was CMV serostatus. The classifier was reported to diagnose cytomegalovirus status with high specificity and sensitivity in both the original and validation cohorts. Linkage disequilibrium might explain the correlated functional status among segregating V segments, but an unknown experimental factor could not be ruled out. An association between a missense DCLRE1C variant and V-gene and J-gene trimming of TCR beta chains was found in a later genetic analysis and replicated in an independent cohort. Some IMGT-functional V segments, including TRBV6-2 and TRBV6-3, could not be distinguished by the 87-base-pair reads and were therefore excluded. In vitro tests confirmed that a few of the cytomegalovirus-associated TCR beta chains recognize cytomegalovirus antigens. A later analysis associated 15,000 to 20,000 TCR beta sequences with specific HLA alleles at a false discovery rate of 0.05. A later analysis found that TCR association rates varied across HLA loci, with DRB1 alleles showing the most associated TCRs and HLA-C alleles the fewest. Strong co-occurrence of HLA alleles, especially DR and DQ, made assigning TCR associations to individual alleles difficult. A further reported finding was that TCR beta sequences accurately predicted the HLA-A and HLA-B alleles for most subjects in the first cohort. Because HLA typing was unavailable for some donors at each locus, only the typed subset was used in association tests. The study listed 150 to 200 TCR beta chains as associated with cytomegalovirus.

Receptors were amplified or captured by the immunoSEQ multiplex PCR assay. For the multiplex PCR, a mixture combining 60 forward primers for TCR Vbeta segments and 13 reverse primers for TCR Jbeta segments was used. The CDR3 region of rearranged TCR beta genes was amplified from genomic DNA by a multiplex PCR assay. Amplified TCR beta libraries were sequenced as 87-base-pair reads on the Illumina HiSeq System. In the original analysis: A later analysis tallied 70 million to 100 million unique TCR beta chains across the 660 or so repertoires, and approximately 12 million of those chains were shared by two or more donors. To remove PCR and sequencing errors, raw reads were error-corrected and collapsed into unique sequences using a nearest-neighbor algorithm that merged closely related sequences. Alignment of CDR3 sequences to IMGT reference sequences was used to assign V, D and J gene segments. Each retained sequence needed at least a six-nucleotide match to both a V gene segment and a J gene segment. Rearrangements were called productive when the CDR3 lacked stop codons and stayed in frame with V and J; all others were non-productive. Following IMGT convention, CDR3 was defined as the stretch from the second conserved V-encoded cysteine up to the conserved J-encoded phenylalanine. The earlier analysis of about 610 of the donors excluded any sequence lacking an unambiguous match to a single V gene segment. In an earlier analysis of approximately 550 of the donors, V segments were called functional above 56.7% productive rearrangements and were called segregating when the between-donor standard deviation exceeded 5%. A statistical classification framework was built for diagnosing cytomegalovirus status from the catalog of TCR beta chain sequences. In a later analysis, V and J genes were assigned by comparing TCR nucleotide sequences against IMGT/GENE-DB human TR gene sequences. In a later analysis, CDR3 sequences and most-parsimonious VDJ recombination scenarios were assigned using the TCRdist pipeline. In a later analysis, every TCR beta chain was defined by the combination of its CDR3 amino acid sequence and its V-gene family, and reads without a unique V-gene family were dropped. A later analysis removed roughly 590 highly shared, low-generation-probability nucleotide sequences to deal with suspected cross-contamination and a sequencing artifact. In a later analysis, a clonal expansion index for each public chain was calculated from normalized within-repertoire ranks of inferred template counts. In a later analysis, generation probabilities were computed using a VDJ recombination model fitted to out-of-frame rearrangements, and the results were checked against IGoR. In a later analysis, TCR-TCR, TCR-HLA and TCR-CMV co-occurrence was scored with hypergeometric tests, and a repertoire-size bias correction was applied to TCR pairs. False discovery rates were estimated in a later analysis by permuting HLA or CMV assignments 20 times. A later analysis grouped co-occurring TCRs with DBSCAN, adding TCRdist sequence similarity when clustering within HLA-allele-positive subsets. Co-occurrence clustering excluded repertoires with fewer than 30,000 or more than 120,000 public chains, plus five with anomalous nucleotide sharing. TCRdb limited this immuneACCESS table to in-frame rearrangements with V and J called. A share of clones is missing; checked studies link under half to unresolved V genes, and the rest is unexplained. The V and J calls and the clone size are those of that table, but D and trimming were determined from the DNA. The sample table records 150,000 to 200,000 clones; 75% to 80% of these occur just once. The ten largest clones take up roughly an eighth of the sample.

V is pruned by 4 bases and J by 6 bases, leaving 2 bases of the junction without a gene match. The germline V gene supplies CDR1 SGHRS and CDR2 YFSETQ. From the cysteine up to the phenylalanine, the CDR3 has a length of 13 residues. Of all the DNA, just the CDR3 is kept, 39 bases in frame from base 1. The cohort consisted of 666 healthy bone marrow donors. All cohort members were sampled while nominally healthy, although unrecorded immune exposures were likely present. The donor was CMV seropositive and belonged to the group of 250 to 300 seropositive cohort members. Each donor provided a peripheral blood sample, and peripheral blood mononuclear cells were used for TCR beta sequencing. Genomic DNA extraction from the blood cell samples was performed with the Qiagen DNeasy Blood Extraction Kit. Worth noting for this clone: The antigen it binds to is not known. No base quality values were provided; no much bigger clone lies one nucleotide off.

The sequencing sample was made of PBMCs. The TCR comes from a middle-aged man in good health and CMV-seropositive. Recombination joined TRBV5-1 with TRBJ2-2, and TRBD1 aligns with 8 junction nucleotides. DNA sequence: TGCGCCAGCAGCGTACAGGGGGCCGGGGAGCTGTTTTTT. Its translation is CASSVQGAGELFF. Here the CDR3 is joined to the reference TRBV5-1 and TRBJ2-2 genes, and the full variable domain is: KAGVTQTPRYLIKTRGQQVTLSCSPISGHRSVSWYQQTPGQGLQFLFEYFSETQRNKGNFPGRFSGRQFSNSRSEMNVSTLELGDSALYLCASSVQGAGELFFGEGSRLTVL.